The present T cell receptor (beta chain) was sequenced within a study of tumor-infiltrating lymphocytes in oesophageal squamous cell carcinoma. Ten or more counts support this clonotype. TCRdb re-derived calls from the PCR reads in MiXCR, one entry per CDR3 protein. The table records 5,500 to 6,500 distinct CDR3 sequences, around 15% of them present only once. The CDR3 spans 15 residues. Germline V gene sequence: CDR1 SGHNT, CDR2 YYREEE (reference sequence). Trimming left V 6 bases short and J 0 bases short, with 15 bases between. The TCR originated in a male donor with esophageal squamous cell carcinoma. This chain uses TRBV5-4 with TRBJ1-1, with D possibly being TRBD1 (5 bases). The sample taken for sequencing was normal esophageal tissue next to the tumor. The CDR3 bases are TGTGCCAGCACCTCCCAGGGCTTCATGAACACTGAAGCTTTCTTT. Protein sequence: CASTSQGFMNTEAFF.